These 29 T cell receptor beta chains were all obtained from the same sample, sequenced in a study of blood T cell repertoires in COVID-19 (dated by TCRdb to 2019 to 2021). The library was obtained by the immunoSEQ multiplex PCR assay. TCRdb mirrors the immuneACCESS table, restricted to in-frame sequences. Some clones are absent from its copies; in checked studies, under half trace to an unresolved V gene, and the reason for the others is unknown. This sample lists some 250,000 clones; roughly 90% were detected once. The ten largest account for around 0.8% of the sample. Specimen: peripheral blood. These receptor sequences come from a woman aged 25 to 45 with acute or convalescent COVID-19.

The rearrangement uses TRBV5-1 and TRBJ2-5, with 9 nucleotides matching TRBD1. The germline gives CDR1 SGHRS, CDR2 YFSETQ. This CDR3 contains 13 residues. V trimming: 6 bases; J trimming: 5 bases; junction bases outside the gene matches: 5. CDR3 nucleotide sequence: TGCGCCAGCAATACAGGGGGCATGGAGACCCAGTACTTC. It codes for CASNTGGMETQYF.

This chain connects TRBV19 to TRBJ2-5; D uncertain. CDR3 size: 16 residues. CDR1 and CDR2 from the germline V gene are LNHDA and SQIVND (reference sequence). V dropped 1 base and J dropped 3 bases, with 15 bases sitting between them. CDR3 sequence reads: CASSIAGTLLEETQYF. The CDR3, as DNA: TGTGCCAGTAGTATAGCTGGCACCCTGCTGGAAGAGACCCAGTACTTC.

V is TRBV19 and J is TRBJ2-7, with a weak D call TRBD2 (5 bases). The CDR3 runs to 12 residues. V was cut by 1 base and J by 7 bases, with 8 bases left in between. Germline CDR1 reads LNHDA; CDR2 reads SQIVND (reference sequence). The CDR3 loop is CASSIVPGEQYF. DNA of the CDR3: TGTGCCAGTAGTATAGTGCCGGGGGAGCAGTACTTC.

The chain couples TRBV30 to TRBJ2-5; tentative D call: TRBD1 (5 bases). Between the trimmed V and J ends, which lost 0 bases and 2 bases, there was a span of 7 bases. Per the germline V gene, CDR1 is GTSNPN and CDR2 is SVGIG (reference sequence). This CDR3 has 13 amino acids. The CDR3 loop is CAWSVGVQETQYF. The CDR3 DNA sequence: TGTGCCTGGAGTGTAGGGGTTCAAGAGACCCAGTACTTC.

The chain has TRBV7-6 and TRBJ1-1; 7 bases map to TRBD1. The germline gives CDR1 SGHVS, CDR2 FNYEAQ. This CDR3 spans 15 amino acids. With 5 bases clipped from V and 0 bases from J, the junction kept 6 bases outside the gene matches. CDR3 loop: CASSTSDRMNTEAFF. CDR3 nucleotide sequence: TGTGCCAGCAGCACATCGGACAGGATGAACACTGAAGCTTTCTTT.

This chain joins TRBV7-9 and TRBJ2-7; 7 nucleotides match TRBD2. From germline, CDR1 is SEHNR and CDR2 FQNEAQ (reference sequence). This CDR3 region has 15 residues. The J segment lost 5 bases and the V segment lost 3 bases, leaving 10 bases of the junction unmatched. The CDR3 DNA reads as TGTGCCAGCAGCTTGGCGACTAGCATATCTGACGAGCAGTACTTC. It specifies CASSLATSISDEQYF.

The V call is TRBV19, the J call TRBJ1-1; TRBD1 aligns across 9 bases. The germline gives CDR1 LNHDA, CDR2 SQIVND (reference sequence). The CDR3 runs 15 residues. Trimming cost V 0 bases and J 5 bases; bases outside gene matches: 4. Written as DNA, the CDR3 is TGTGCCAGTAGTATAGACTGGACAGGGGATACTGAAGCTTTCTTT. This translates into CASSIDWTGDTEAFF.

V gene TRBV7-8 combines with J gene TRBJ1-1, with 7 bases matching TRBD1. Looked up from germline, CDR1 is SGHVS and CDR2 is FQNEAQ. Trimming took 5 bases from V and 1 from J; bases not matched to a gene: 7. CDR3 length equals 15 residues. CDR3 sequence reads: CASSRWDSQNTEAFF. The CDR3 nucleotides are TGTGCCAGCAGCCGCTGGGACAGCCAGAACACTGAAGCTTTCTTT.

This rearrangement joins TRBV5-3 to TRBJ2-2; the match to TRBD1 covers 7 bases. TRBV5-3 is labeled an ORF, and its function is uncertain. J lost 1 base, V lost 8 bases, and 8 bases had no gene match. CDR3 length equals 15 residues. The DNA of the CDR3 is TGTGCCAGCCGGACAGGCCTTTTGAACACCGGGGAGCTGTTTTTT. Its protein is CASRTGLLNTGELFF.

This clone was seen once. This chain uses TRBV10-1 with TRBJ1-1; 8 nucleotides align to TRBD1. CDR1 WNHNN and CDR2 SYGVQD come from the germline V gene (reference sequence). The CDR3 extends over 15 amino acids. Trimming removed 1 base from V and 1 base from J; junction bases left unmatched: 2. CDR3 sequence: CASSEYDRGNTEAFF. CDR3 in DNA: TGCGCCAGCAGTGAGTATGACAGGGGGAACACTGAAGCTTTCTTT.

The gene calls are TRBV7-9 and TRBJ1-6; TRBD1 aligns across 8 bases. Unmatched junction bases numbered 9, after V lost 5 bases and J lost 9 bases. CDR1 SEHNR and CDR2 FQNEAQ come from the germline V gene (reference sequence). This CDR3 has 15 amino acids. The CDR3 DNA follows: TGTGCCAGCAGCGTACAGGGGGTCGGCGGTTCACCCCTCCACTTT. Amino acid sequence: CASSVQGVGGSPLHF.

This chain uses TRBV30 with TRBJ1-5, with a possible D match to TRBD1 (5 bases). Germline V gene lookup returns CDR1 GTSNPN and CDR2 SVGIG (reference sequence). V lost 1 base and J 4 bases, leaving 14 bases between the germline ends. This CDR3 is 15 amino acids long. The CDR3 bases are TGTGCCTGGAGTGACGAGTCGAAGGGGAATCAGCCCCAGCATTTT. This sequence encodes CAWSDESKGNQPQHF.

The chain combines TRBV4-2 with TRBJ2-7, with 7 bases aligning to TRBD1. The J segment lost 3 bases and the V segment lost 0 bases, leaving 11 bases of the junction unmatched. The CDR3 totals 17 residues. Germline V gene lookup returns CDR1 LGHNA and CDR2 YNFKEQ. In DNA, the CDR3 is TGTGCCAGCAGCCAAGATTCTACAGGGGCCCAAAACTACGAGCAGTACTTC. It encodes CASSQDSTGAQNYEQYF.

The CDR3 region has the DNA TGTGCCAGCAGTAAAGTACTAGCGGGGGGACAAGAGACCCAGTACTTC. It specifies CASSKVLAGGQETQYF. This chain connects TRBV6-4 to TRBJ2-5; 12 bases match TRBD2. J was trimmed by 2 bases and V by 5 bases; bases with no gene match: 6. Germline CDR1 and CDR2: MRHNA and SNTAGT. The CDR3 extends over 16 amino acids.

The DNA of the CDR3 is TGTGCCTGGGGCCAGGGACAGTTTCGCTCCTACGAGCAGTACTTC. It translates to CAWGQGQFRSYEQYF. The chain uses TRBV30 and TRBJ2-7; TRBD1 agrees at 7 bases. This CDR3 spans 15 amino acids. The germline V gene has CDR1 GTSNPN and CDR2 SVGIG (reference sequence). Trimming cost V 5 bases and J 0 bases; bases outside gene matches: 10.

This chain connects TRBV11-2 to TRBJ2-5; 8 bases are shared with TRBD2. This CDR3 contains 16 residues. CDR1 and CDR2 from the germline V gene are SGHAT and FQNNGV. V was pared by 4 bases and J by 5 bases, with 12 bases of the junction left unmatched. The CDR3: CASSSPKGLGVETQYF. As DNA, the CDR3 is TGTGCCAGCAGCTCCCCAAAGGGACTAGGTGTGGAGACCCAGTACTTC.

This clone has only one observation. The gene calls are TRBV29-1 and TRBJ1-1; possible D gene TRBD1, 5 bases. CDR3 length: 12 amino acids. Germline lookup yields CDR1 SQVTM and CDR2 ANQGSEA. V lost 3 bases and J lost 8, with 13 bases in between. The CDR3 loop reads CSVERGFLEAFF. The CDR3 nucleotides read TGCAGCGTTGAGCGGGGCTTCTTGGAAGCTTTCTTT.

The rearrangement joins TRBV19 to TRBJ1-2, with a possible D match to TRBD1 (6 bases). Trimming removed 6 bases at V and 2 bases at J, with 13 bases between. The V gene's germline CDR1 is LNHDA and CDR2 SQIVND (reference sequence). The CDR3 consists of 14 residues. CDR3 nucleotide sequence: TGTGCCAGTAGCAACAGGGTGAGGAACTATGGCTACACCTTC. It translates to CASSNRVRNYGYTF.

This chain joins TRBV30 and TRBJ1-5, with D perhaps matching TRBD1 (5 bases). CDR3 length: 14 residues. Germline V lookup: CDR1 GTSNPN, CDR2 SVGIG (reference sequence). The germline V and J ends were trimmed by 2 bases and 9 bases, with 17 bases remaining between them. CDR3 sequence (DNA): TGTGCCTGGAGTAAGACCGCTAGCGGGGGGCCCCAGCATTTT. Encoded protein: CAWSKTASGGPQHF.

The chain links TRBV5-1 to TRBJ2-7; unclear D gene. Trimming removed 0 bases from V and 2 bases from J, with 12 bases in between. The V gene's germline CDR1 is SGHRS and CDR2 YFSETQ. This CDR3 comprises 15 residues. The CDR3 nucleotides read TGCGCCAGCAGCTTGGGACTCATTACCACCTACGAGCAGTACTTC. As protein: CASSLGLITTYEQYF. Looking up the rest from reference TRBV5-1 and TRBJ2-7 gives the full variable domain: KAGVTQTPRYLIKTRGQQVTLSCSPISGHRSVSWYQQTPGQGLQFLFEYFSETQRNKGNFPGRFSGRQFSNSRSEMNVSTLELGDSALYLCASSLGLITTYEQYFGPGTRLTVT.

A few counts support this clone. The rearrangement links TRBV15 to TRBJ1-2; TRBD1 aligns across 11 bases. CDR1 LNHNV and CDR2 YYDKDF come from the germline V gene (reference sequence). V shed 1 base and J 4 bases; nucleotides not matched to a gene: 2. The CDR3 is made up of 15 amino acids. The CDR3 loop reads CATSRGDRGIYGYTF. DNA for the CDR3: TGTGCCACCAGCAGAGGGGACAGGGGGATCTATGGCTACACCTTC. Supplemented by reference TRBV15 and TRBJ1-2, the full variable domain reads DAMVIQNPRYQVTQFGKPVTLSCSQTLNHNVMYWYQQKSSQAPKLLFHYYDKDFNNEADTPDNFQSRRPNTSFCFLDIRSPGLGDTAMYLCATSRGDRGIYGYTFGSGTRLTVV.

This clone was seen a few times. The rearrangement uses TRBV5-1 and TRBJ2-7; 8 positions match TRBD2. This CDR3 is built from 14 residues. In germline, CDR1 is SGHRS, CDR2 YFSETQ. The V segment lost 4 bases and the J segment 2 bases; nucleotides outside the gene matches: 5. The CDR3 DNA reads as TGCGCCAGCAGCCTCCCGGGACTAGCCTACGAGCAGTACTTC. This codes for CASSLPGLAYEQYF.

The genes are TRBV29-1 and TRBJ2-5, with TRBD2 matching 7 bases. Per germline, CDR1 SQVTM and CDR2 ANQGSEA. V lost 4 bases to trimming and J lost 4 bases; unmatched junction nucleotides: 0. The CDR3 consists of 11 residues. Here the CDR3 DNA reads TGCAGCGTTGTAGCGGGAGAGACCCAGTACTTC. It encodes CSVVAGETQYF.

This chain joins TRBV5-4 and TRBJ1-1; D is unresolved. This CDR3 spans 14 amino acids. V was cut by 1 base and J by 0 bases, with 7 bases left in between. Germline V lookup: CDR1 SGHNT, CDR2 YYREEE (reference sequence). The CDR3 is CASSLTAMNTEAFF. DNA of the CDR3: TGTGCCAGCAGCTTGACAGCCATGAACACTGAAGCTTTCTTT.

The chain carries TRBV7-2 and TRBJ2-3; 11 bases fit TRBD2. Germline values: CDR1 SGHTA, CDR2 FQGNSA. Trimming cost V 1 base and J 0 bases; bases outside gene matches: 6. This CDR3 is built from 18 residues. The CDR3 protein is CASSLGPGLAVSTDTQYF. DNA of the CDR3: TGTGCCAGCAGCTTAGGGCCGGGACTAGCGGTGAGCACAGATACGCAGTATTTT.

V and J are TRBV18 and TRBJ2-1; 9 bases line up with TRBD2. Losses at the gene ends were 4 bases for V and 7 bases for J; bases not matched to a gene: 8. Germline V gives CDR1 KGHSH, CDR2 LQKENI. The CDR3 is 15 residues long. The chain's CDR3 is CASSRPGLAVNEQFF. CDR3 nucleotide sequence: TGTGCCAGCTCACGTCCGGGACTAGCTGTGAATGAGCAGTTCTTC.

The chain carries TRBV12-3 or TRBV12-4 and TRBJ2-3; D unresolved. The V and J ends lost 5 bases and 6 bases respectively, with 6 bases between them. CDR3 length equals 11 residues. This chain's CDR3 is CASSRLDTQYF. CDR3 DNA: TGTGCCAGCAGTCGTCTGGATACGCAGTATTTT.

The rearrangement links TRBV27 to TRBJ2-2; 8 bases line up with TRBD1. Germline V gene data show CDR1 as MNHEY and CDR2 as SMNVEV (reference sequence). This CDR3 contains 15 residues. Trimming removed 6 bases from V and 4 bases from J; junction bases left unmatched: 7. CDR3 DNA: TGTGCCAGCAGCCCACAGGGGGTTCGCACCGGGGAGCTGTTTTTT. Its translation is CASSPQGVRTGELFF.

V usage is TRBV7-9 and J usage is TRBJ1-4; D gene uncertain. This CDR3 region has 12 residues. V gave up 3 bases and J gave up 8 bases, with 7 bases separating them. Per germline, CDR1 SEHNR and CDR2 FQNEAQ (reference sequence). The DNA of the CDR3 is TGTGCCAGCAGCTTGAGAGGGGAAAAACTGTTTTTT. It is translated as CASSLRGEKLFF.